This TCR beta chain was profiled in a study of shared clonotypes between healthy human individuals. CDR3 length equals 12 residues. In germline, CDR1 is SQVTM, CDR2 ANQGSEA. With 6 bases removed from V and 5 bases from J, the gap between germline ends came to 12 bases. The table came from immunoSEQ multiplex PCR; TCRdb's copy has only in-frame clones and leaves some out. The repertoire holds about 2.4 million clones, with over 85% as singletons. The origin of this receptor is a man between 18 and 35 years old in good health. Some clones in this sample may be carry-over from other donors' samples. Sequencing was performed on naive CD4+ T cells from PBMCs. Noted subset: CD45RA+ positively selected. The gene calls are TRBV29-1 and TRBJ2-3, with D maybe TRBD1 (6 bases). The CDR3 sequence: CSVRQAQDTQYF. For the CDR3, the DNA is TGCAGCGTCCGACAGGCACAAGATACGCAGTATTTT.